This entry concerns a single T cell receptor (beta chain). This record comes from a study of blood T cell repertoires in COVID-19. Looking at the study overall: PBMCs, B-cell-depleted T cells, or T cells were the source of the cDNA or gDNA that made up the material.

The table came from immunoSEQ multiplex PCR; TCRdb's copy has only in-frame clones and leaves some out. The profile shows some 45,000 clones, about four fifths of them singletons. Material: peripheral blood. The receptor comes from a human donor in a cohort sampled during active COVID-19.

This chain's CDR3 is CAISENHRGETQYF. As DNA, the CDR3 is TGTGCCATCAGTGAGAATCACCGGGGGGAGACCCAGTACTTC. V usage is TRBV10-3 and J usage is TRBJ2-5, with a tentative D call TRBD2 (6 bases). The V gene's germline CDR1 is ENHRY and CDR2 SYGVKD. This CDR3 region has 14 residues. V was cut by 2 bases and J by 5 bases, with 12 bases left in between.